A single TCR beta chain is shown here with its context. What it binds is not known. The data derive from a study of a mutant IDH1 vaccine in newly diagnosed glioma. Study in general: Vaccination followed radiotherapy alone by 4-6 weeks, or accompanied temozolomide cycles. Patients' prior therapy spanned radiotherapy, temozolomide, or both; most underwent both. Findings and caveats of the study: Pseudoprogression appeared independent of alterations in top peripheral clonotypes.

The time point here: week 47, end of study. The investigators gave 300 ug of mutant IDH1 20-mer peptide in each vaccine dose, together with topical imiquimod. In weeks 1, 3, 5, 7, 11, 15, 19 and 23, patients were immunized, eight times in all. Measured with immunoSEQ multiplex PCR; TCRdb has only the in-frame clones, and not every one. Of about 50,000 clones listed, roughly 84% are singletons. This specimen was PBMCs, taken from a glioma patient whose treatment included an IDH1 peptide vaccine. The clonotype originates from a woman younger than 45 with glioma. Some clones in this sample may be carry-over from other donors' samples.

CDR3 in DNA: TGTGCCACGCAGGACAGCTACTACGAGCAGTACTTC. Encoded protein: CATQDSYYEQYF. The chain employs TRBV7-9 and TRBJ2-7; perhaps TRBD1 as D (6 bases). Germline loops: CDR1 SEHNR, CDR2 FQNEAQ (reference sequence). V lost 10 bases and J lost 3, with 13 bases in between. The CDR3 spans 12 residues.